This is a list of T cell receptor beta chains from one sample in a study of cytomegalovirus exposure and HLA in healthy donors. Here immunoSEQ multiplex PCR was the method, and the copy in TCRdb shows in-frame clones only, minus some. The table includes over 45,000 clones, around nine tenths detected once. The sample comprised PBMCs. Receptor source: a man between 18 and 29 years old in good health and CMV-seronegative. Each CDR3 is given with its conserved first and last residue. Fields, in order: V gene, clone size, D gene, J gene, CDR3 protein, CDR3 DNA. D genes are given only for firm matches. Size is stated for part of the rows, as once, few or many counts, or as a class when the clone is expanded.

>TRBV6-5|-|TRBD2|TRBJ2-7
CASGAGGATEQYF
TGTGCCAGCGGCGCGGGAGGGGCAACCGAGCAGTACTTC
>TRBV19|-|-|TRBJ1-1
CATRGTEAFF
TGTGCCACCCGGGGCACTGAAGCTTTCTTT
>TRBV29-1|-|-|TRBJ1-3
CSVDSAGGNTIYF
TGCAGCGTTGATTCTGCAGGTGGAAACACCATATATTTT
>TRBV18|once|-|TRBJ2-7
CASSPATAYEQYF
TGTGCCAGCTCACCAGCTACCGCGTACGAGCAGTACTTC
>TRBV28|-|-|TRBJ1-2
CASTFGGAGGYTF
TGTGCCAGCACTTTTGGGGGGGCTGGTGGCTACACCTTC
>TRBV7-2|-|-|TRBJ2-1
CASSWRIGSYNEQFF
TGTGCCAGCAGCTGGCGAATCGGGTCCTACAATGAGCAGTTCTTC
>TRBV6-6|-|-|TRBJ2-5
CASSRTIGETQYF
TGTGCCAGCAGTAGGACTATAGGAGAGACCCAGTACTTC
>TRBV2|-|-|TRBJ1-5
CASSETNNQPQHF
TGTGCCTCTTCTGAGACAAACAATCAGCCCCAGCATTTT
>TRBV5-1|-|-|TRBJ1-3
CASSFEGQLSGNTIYF
TGCGCCAGCAGCTTCGAAGGACAGCTCTCTGGAAACACCATATATTTT
>TRBV18|-|-|TRBJ2-7
CASSPIQITYEQYF
TGTGCCAGCTCACCAATCCAGATTACCTACGAGCAGTACTTC
>TRBV30|-|TRBD1|TRBJ1-2
CAWANPGQAYGYTF
TGTGCCTGGGCAAACCCGGGACAGGCGTATGGCTACACCTTC
>TRBV5-1|-|TRBD2|TRBJ2-1
CASSFLEGGPVYNEQFF
TGCGCCAGCAGCTTCTTAGAGGGAGGGCCTGTCTACAATGAGCAGTTCTTC
>TRBV11-1|-|-|TRBJ1-1
CASRQDPDGIREAFF
TGTGCCAGCAGGCAGGATCCCGACGGTATTCGAGAAGCTTTCTTT
>TRBV18|-|TRBD1|TRBJ1-4
CASSPPDRNEKLFF
TGTGCCAGCTCACCACCGGACAGGAATGAAAAACTGTTTTTT
>TRBV28|-|-|TRBJ2-6
CASSPQGSRANVLTF
TGTGCCAGCAGTCCCCAGGGTTCTAGGGCCAACGTCCTGACTTTC
>TRBV6-5|-|TRBD1|TRBJ2-5
CASGTGLQETQYF
TGTGCCAGCGGGACAGGGCTCCAAGAGACCCAGTACTTC
>TRBV29-1|-|TRBD1|TRBJ2-1
CSVRQGAVNEQFF
TGCAGCGTGCGGCAGGGGGCGGTCAATGAGCAGTTCTTC
>TRBV4-3|-|TRBD2|TRBJ2-7
CASSQESATSGPPIEYEQYF
TGCGCCAGCAGCCAAGAATCGGCAACTAGCGGACCTCCAATTGAGTACGAGCAGTACTTC
>TRBV19|-|TRBD1|TRBJ1-5
CASSIEDRDNQPQHF
TGTGCCAGTAGTATAGAAGACAGGGACAATCAGCCCCAGCATTTT
>TRBV4-1|-|TRBD1|TRBJ2-6
CASSQGQYRGTSGANVLTF
TGCGCCAGCAGCCAAGGACAGTACAGGGGTACTTCTGGGGCCAACGTCCTGACTTTC
>TRBV11-2|-|-|TRBJ2-7
CASSLDQPGRGGYEQYF
TGTGCCAGCAGCTTAGATCAGCCAGGGCGGGGTGGCTACGAGCAGTACTTC
>TRBV2|few|TRBD2|TRBJ2-1
CASSETSVYNEQFF
TGTGCCAGCAGCGAGACTAGCGTCTACAATGAGCAGTTCTTC
>TRBV27|-|TRBD2|TRBJ2-3
CASSSWTSGFRGDTQYF
TGTGCCAGCAGTTCGTGGACTAGCGGTTTTAGGGGAGATACGCAGTATTTT
>TRBV2|-|-|TRBJ1-1
CASRYQGTMNTEAFF
TGTGCCAGCAGGTACCAGGGAACTATGAACACTGAAGCTTTCTTT
>TRBV4-2|-|TRBD2|TRBJ2-7
CASSRDFLTSGATYEQYF
TGTGCCAGCAGCCGAGACTTCCTAACTAGCGGGGCCACCTACGAGCAGTACTTC
>TRBV29-1|-|TRBD1|TRBJ2-7
CSVGQGREQYF
TGCAGCGTAGGACAGGGCCGCGAGCAGTACTTC